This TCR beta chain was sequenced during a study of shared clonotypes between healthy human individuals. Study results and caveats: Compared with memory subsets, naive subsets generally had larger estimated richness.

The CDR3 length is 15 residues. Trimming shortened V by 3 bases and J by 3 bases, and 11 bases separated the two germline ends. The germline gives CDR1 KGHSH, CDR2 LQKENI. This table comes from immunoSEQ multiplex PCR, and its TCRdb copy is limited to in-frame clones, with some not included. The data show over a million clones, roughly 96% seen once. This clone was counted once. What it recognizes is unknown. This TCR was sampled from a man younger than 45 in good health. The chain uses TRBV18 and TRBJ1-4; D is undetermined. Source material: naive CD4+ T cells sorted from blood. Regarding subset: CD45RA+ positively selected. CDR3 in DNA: TGTGCCAGCTCACCCCGGGTCAGATCTAATGAAAAACTGTTTTTT. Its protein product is CASSPRVRSNEKLFF.